Listed here are 31 T cell receptor beta chains from one sample, sequenced in a study of blood T cell repertoires in COVID-19. Libraries were prepared by immunoSEQ multiplex PCR; TCRdb keeps only in-frame clonotypes and omits some of them. The data hold 300,000 to 400,000 clones, with 80% to 90% observed a single time. The sample consisted of peripheral blood. The origin of the receptors is a man aged 25-45 years with COVID-19, enrolled during active disease.

This chain uses TRBV19 with TRBJ2-7; 7 bases are a match to TRBD1. The CDR3 extends over 16 amino acids. Unmatched junction bases numbered 19, after V lost 8 bases and J lost 6 bases. CDR1 and CDR2 from the germline V gene are LNHDA and SQIVND (reference sequence). The CDR3, as DNA: TGTGCCAGTGGACCCGACAGGGCTCCAGCTGGAGGCGAGCAGTACTTC. This sequence encodes CASGPDRAPAGGEQYF.

The CDR3 nucleotides read TGCGCCAGCAGCCGCGACAGGAGCACAGATACGCAGTATTTT. This encodes CASSRDRSTDTQYF. The chain employs TRBV4-1 and TRBJ2-3, with a weak D call TRBD1 (6 bases). CDR3 length equals 14 residues. Per germline, CDR1 MGHRA and CDR2 YSYEKL. V was shortened by 4 bases and J by 0 bases, with 8 bases between the two germline ends.

This clone was seen a handful of times. The J gene is TRBJ1-4, the V gene TRBV30; tentatively, D is TRBD1 (6 bases). With 2 bases removed from V and 3 bases from J, the gap between germline ends came to 10 bases. CDR1 and CDR2 (germline): GTSNPN, SVGIG (reference sequence). The CDR3 loop spans 14 amino acids. The CDR3 DNA reads as TGTGCCTGGAGTAAAGGGGGATCTAATGAAAAACTGTTTTTT. Amino acid sequence: CAWSKGGSNEKLFF.

This sequence joins TRBV5-6 and TRBJ1-6, with D possibly TRBD1 on 6 matching bases. Trimming shortened V by 4 bases and J by 14 bases, and 13 bases separated the two germline ends. This CDR3 comprises 12 residues. Germline V gene data show CDR1 as SGHDT and CDR2 as YYEEEE. Here the CDR3 reads CASSLQTGTLHF. The CDR3 DNA sequence: TGTGCCAGCAGCCTTCAGACAGGCACCCTCCACTTT.

This clone appeared a single time. This sequence joins TRBV12-3 or TRBV12-4 and TRBJ2-1, with D tentatively TRBD1 (6 bases). V was clipped by 1 base and J by 15 bases, with 16 bases between them. The CDR3 covers 13 residues. This chain's CDR3 is CASSLVDRLPPFF. Written as DNA, the CDR3 is TGTGCCAGCAGTTTAGTTGACAGGCTCCCTCCGTTCTTC.

The rearrangement uses TRBV15 and TRBJ1-3; D is ambiguous. This CDR3 is 15 amino acids long. V was trimmed by 5 bases and J by 0 bases, leaving 11 bases between them. CDR1 and CDR2 (germline): LNHNV, YYDKDF (reference sequence). The CDR3 here is CATSATVSSGNTIYF. DNA for the CDR3: TGTGCCACCAGCGCCACAGTGAGCTCTGGAAACACCATATATTTT.

This clone was counted once. The CDR3 protein is CASSYGRSDFYNEQFF. The CDR3 DNA is TGTGCCAGCAGTTACGGTCGGTCAGACTTTTACAATGAGCAGTTCTTC. This chain joins TRBV6-5 and TRBJ2-1; D gene uncertain. Germline CDR1 reads MNHEY; CDR2 reads SVGAGI. Trimming removed 2 bases at V and 4 bases at J, with 15 bases between. The CDR3 consists of 16 residues.

The CDR3 reads CASRTSGTDTQYF. CDR3 nucleotide sequence: TGTGCCAGTCGGACTAGCGGCACAGATACGCAGTATTTT. The chain joins TRBV6-5 to TRBJ2-3; 9 bases are a match to TRBD2. Losses at the gene ends were 9 bases for V and 1 base for J; bases not matched to a gene: 2. This CDR3 region has 13 residues. The germline V gene encodes CDR1 MNHEY and CDR2 SVGAGI.

The rearrangement links TRBV11-2 to TRBJ2-7; D ambiguous. Germline CDR1 reads SGHAT; CDR2 reads FQNNGV. V gave up 6 bases and J gave up 2 bases, with 8 bases separating them. The CDR3 extends over 12 amino acids. The chain's CDR3 is CASRTDTYEQYF. The CDR3, as DNA: TGTGCCAGCAGAACAGACACCTACGAGCAGTACTTC.

This clone was detected only a few times. J is TRBJ1-1 and V is TRBV10-3; the D gene is possibly TRBD1 (6 bases). The germline gives CDR1 ENHRY, CDR2 SYGVKD. CDR3 length: 13 amino acids. The germline V and J ends were trimmed by 6 bases and 2 bases, with 10 bases remaining between them. CDR3 amino acids: CAIRMDRNTEAFF. DNA for the CDR3: TGTGCCATCAGAATGGACAGAAACACTGAAGCTTTCTTT.

This chain joins TRBV7-8 and TRBJ2-1; the match to TRBD2 covers 9 bases. Germline V lookup: CDR1 SGHVS, CDR2 FQNEAQ. Trimming removed 10 bases from V and 15 bases from J; junction bases left unmatched: 16. CDR3 length equals 13 residues. CDR3 in amino acids: CATKPSGTQPGFF. Written as DNA, the CDR3 is TGTGCCACCAAACCTAGCGGGACCCAACCGGGGTTCTTC.

The V gene is TRBV5-8, the J gene TRBJ2-3; TRBD2 agrees at 8 bases. The CDR3 consists of 15 residues. From germline, CDR1 is SGHTS and CDR2 YDEGEE. Germline trimming cut 0 bases from V and 3 bases from J; bases unmatched to any gene: 3. CDR3 sequence reads: CASSLGGGWTDTQYF. For the CDR3, the DNA is TGTGCCAGCAGCTTGGGCGGGGGGTGGACAGATACGCAGTATTTT.

This chain's CDR3 is CASSPQGQGTDTQYF. For the CDR3, the DNA is TGTGCCAGCTCACCACAGGGACAGGGGACAGATACGCAGTATTTT. V and J are TRBV18 and TRBJ2-3, with 10 nucleotides matching TRBD1. After removal of 1 base from V and 3 bases from J, the junction contained 1 base not matched to a gene. This CDR3 is 15 amino acids long. Germline V gives CDR1 KGHSH, CDR2 LQKENI.

J is TRBJ1-5 and V is TRBV28; 11 bases fit TRBD1. The CDR3 is 16 residues long. The germline V gene has CDR1 MDHEN and CDR2 SYDVKM. J gave up 7 bases and V 3 bases, and 8 bases lay outside the gene matches. The CDR3, as DNA: TGTGCCAGCAGTTTGGAGTTCGGGACAGGGGGACAGCCCCAGCATTTT. This gives the protein CASSLEFGTGGQPQHF.

The chain carries TRBV9 and TRBJ2-1; TRBD2 matches at 13 bases. The CDR3 consists of 16 residues. The germline gives CDR1 SGDLS, CDR2 YYNGEE. V lost 2 bases to trimming and J lost 10 bases; unmatched junction nucleotides: 9. CDR3 amino acids: CASSVGLAGVSREQFF. CDR3 nucleotides: TGTGCCAGCAGCGTCGGACTAGCGGGAGTTTCTAGGGAGCAGTTCTTC.

J is TRBJ1-3 and V is TRBV7-2; D is unclear. Germline CDR1 reads SGHTA; CDR2 reads FQGNSA. The V and J ends lost 0 bases and 0 bases respectively, with 9 bases between them. CDR3 length: 16 residues. CDR3 amino acids: CASSLATGISGNTIYF. DNA for the CDR3: TGTGCCAGCAGCTTAGCGACGGGAATCTCTGGAAACACCATATATTTT.

The rearrangement links TRBV2 to TRBJ2-1; tentatively, D is TRBD2 (6 bases). V was cut by 5 bases and J by 15 bases, with 14 bases left in between. The CDR3 spans 11 residues. The germline gives CDR1 SNHLY, CDR2 FYNNEI. CDR3 bases: TGTGCCAGCAGTTACCAAGGAGGGGCGTTCTTC. It yields the protein CASSYQGGAFF.

The chain joins TRBV19 to TRBJ1-5; D uncertain. This CDR3 has 14 amino acids. Germline V gene lookup returns CDR1 LNHDA and CDR2 SQIVND (reference sequence). The V end was cut by 3 bases, the J end by 7 bases, with 13 bases between. CDR3 in DNA: TGTGCCAGTAGTATGGAGAGGGTGGGGCAGCCCCAGCATTTT. Translating gives CASSMERVGQPQHF.

The chain combines TRBV5-5 with TRBJ1-6; 7 nucleotides line up with TRBD1. The V gene's germline CDR1 is SGHKS and CDR2 YYEKEE (reference sequence). The V and J ends lost 2 bases and 9 bases, in that order; junction bases with no gene match: 8. The CDR3 has 15 amino acids. CDR3 sequence: CASSFGEQGISPLHF. The CDR3 coding sequence is TGTGCCAGCAGCTTCGGGGAACAGGGGATTTCACCCCTCCACTTT.

This chain's CDR3 is CASSSGTSGQYTDTQYF. The CDR3 region has the DNA TGTGCCAGCAGCTCCGGGACTAGCGGACAATACACAGATACGCAGTATTTT. The rearrangement links TRBV7-3 to TRBJ2-3, with 11 bases aligning to TRBD2. The CDR3 totals 17 residues. Germline loops: CDR1 SGHTA, CDR2 FQGTGA. V lost 4 bases to trimming and J lost 2 bases; unmatched junction nucleotides: 8.

This sequence joins TRBV19 and TRBJ2-7, with D possibly matching TRBD2 (5 bases). V shed 7 bases and J shed 2 bases, with 12 bases lying between them. Germline lookup yields CDR1 LNHDA and CDR2 SQIVND (reference sequence). This CDR3 region has 13 residues. Written as DNA, the CDR3 is TGTGCCAGTACCTCCGGGGTACCCTACGAGCAGTACTTC. Its protein is CASTSGVPYEQYF.

The chain combines TRBV2 with TRBJ2-3; no definite D call. With 8 bases removed from V and 7 bases from J, the gap between germline ends came to 7 bases. Germline V CDR1 and CDR2: SNHLY, FYNNEI. The CDR3 is 10 amino acids. The CDR3 DNA reads TGTGCCAGCGTCCAATATACGCAGTATTTT. Translated, it gives CASVQYTQYF. Complete variable domain (other parts from reference TRBV2 and TRBJ2-3): EPEVTQTPSHQVTQMGQEVILRCVPISNHLYFYWYRQILGQKVEFLVSFYNNEISEKSEIFDDQFSVERPDGSNFTLKIRSTKLEDSAMYFCASVQYTQYFGPGTRLTVL.

This clone was seen only once. The genes are TRBV2 and TRBJ1-5; 9 bases are a match to TRBD1. The CDR3 is 15 amino acids. J was trimmed by 6 bases and V by 3 bases; bases with no gene match: 6. Germline V lookup: CDR1 SNHLY, CDR2 FYNNEI. CDR3 DNA sequence: TGTGCCAGCAGTGATCTAGGACAGGGGAGTCAGCCCCAGCATTTT. Translation: CASSDLGQGSQPQHF.

The chain employs TRBV24-1 and TRBJ1-5; 9 bases align to TRBD1. Germline CDR1 reads KGHDR; CDR2 reads SFDVKD. The CDR3 sequence is 17 residues long. Germline trimming cut 6 bases from V and 4 bases from J; bases unmatched to any gene: 12. CDR3 in DNA: TGTGCCACCAGTCCCGGGACAGGGCCCGCAGAGAATCAGCCCCAGCATTTT. Translating it yields CATSPGTGPAENQPQHF.

The chain carries TRBV9 and TRBJ2-3; TRBD2 aligns across 7 bases. With V trimmed by 0 bases and J by 4 bases, 11 bases remained unmatched. The germline CDR1 and CDR2 sequences are SGDLS and YYNGEE. The CDR3 covers 17 residues. The CDR3 loop is CASSVGSLGAGPDTQYF. The CDR3 coding sequence is TGTGCCAGCAGCGTAGGGTCTCTTGGAGCGGGGCCAGATACGCAGTATTTT.

This clone was recorded only once. The chain combines TRBV5-1 with TRBJ2-5; a weak D match, TRBD1 (5 bases). The V end was cut by 6 bases, the J end by 1 base, with 13 bases between. The germline V gene has CDR1 SGHRS and CDR2 YFSETQ. This CDR3 region has 14 residues. The CDR3 sequence is CASTLQDPQETQYF. CDR3 bases: TGCGCCAGCACCCTACAGGACCCCCAAGAGACCCAGTACTTC.

The chain joins TRBV6-2 or TRBV6-3 to TRBJ1-1, with D tentatively TRBD1 (6 bases). The germline V gene has CDR1 MNHEY and CDR2 SVGEGT. The CDR3 length is 13 residues. The ends were cut back, 5 bases at V and 14 bases at J, with 21 bases in the middle. The DNA of the CDR3 is TGTGCCAGCAGTCTCCAGACAGGCGCAAGAGGGTTCTTT. Its translation is CASSLQTGARGFF.

The chain carries TRBV7-9 and TRBJ2-1; D gene unclear. Germline V gene sequence: CDR1 SEHNR, CDR2 FQNEAQ (reference sequence). The CDR3 totals 16 residues. Trimming cost V 8 bases and J 4 bases, with 21 bases left between them. The CDR3 DNA reads as TGTGCCAGCGGGTTTCTACGGGTCTACGAATACAATGAGCAGTTCTTC. Amino acids: CASGFLRVYEYNEQFF.

CDR3 sequence (DNA): TGTGCCATCAGTGGGTTAGACAGTCGAGGCAAAAACATTCAGTACTTC. It codes for CAISGLDSRGKNIQYF. V usage is TRBV10-3 and J usage is TRBJ2-4; possibly TRBD1 for D (5 bases). This CDR3 has 16 residues. Germline CDR1 and CDR2: ENHRY and SYGVKD. Trimming removed 4 bases at V and 3 bases at J, with 16 bases between.

The CDR3, as DNA: TGTGCCACCAGTGATCGTCGGGGTTCGAACACCGGGGAGCTGTTTTTT. It codes for CATSDRRGSNTGELFF. The genes are TRBV24-1 and TRBJ2-2; D possibly corresponds to TRBD2 (5 bases). Germline CDR1 KGHDR, CDR2 SFDVKD. The V end was cut by 3 bases, the J end by 0 bases, with 10 bases between. This CDR3 contains 16 residues.

The CDR3 here is CASSQYGELRSNQPQHF. For the CDR3, the DNA is TGTGCCAGCAGCCAATACGGTGAACTAAGGAGCAATCAGCCCCAGCATTTT. The genes are TRBV4-2 and TRBJ1-5; no firm D call. Germline V gene lookup returns CDR1 LGHNA and CDR2 YNFKEQ. V dropped 2 bases and J dropped 1 base, with 15 bases sitting between them. The CDR3 has 17 residues.